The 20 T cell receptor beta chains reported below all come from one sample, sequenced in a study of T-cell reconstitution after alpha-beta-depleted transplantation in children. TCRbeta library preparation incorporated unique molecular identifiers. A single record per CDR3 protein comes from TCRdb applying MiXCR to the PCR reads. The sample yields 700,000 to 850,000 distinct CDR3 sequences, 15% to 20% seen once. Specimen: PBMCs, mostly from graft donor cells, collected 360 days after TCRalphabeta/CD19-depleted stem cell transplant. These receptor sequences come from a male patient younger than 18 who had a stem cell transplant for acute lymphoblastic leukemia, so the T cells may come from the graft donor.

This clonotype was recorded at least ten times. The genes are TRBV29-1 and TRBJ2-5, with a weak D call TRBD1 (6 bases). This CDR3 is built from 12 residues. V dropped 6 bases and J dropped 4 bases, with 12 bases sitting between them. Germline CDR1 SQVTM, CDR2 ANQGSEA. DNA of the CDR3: TGCAGCGTGACACCAGGGGCAGAGACCCAGTACTTC. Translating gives CSVTPGAETQYF.

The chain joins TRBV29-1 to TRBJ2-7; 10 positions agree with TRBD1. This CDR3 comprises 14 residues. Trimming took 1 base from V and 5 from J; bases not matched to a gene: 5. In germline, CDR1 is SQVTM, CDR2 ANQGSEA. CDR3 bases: TGCAGCGTTGAAGGCTGGGACAGGGGAAACGAGCAGTACTTC. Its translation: CSVEGWDRGNEQYF.

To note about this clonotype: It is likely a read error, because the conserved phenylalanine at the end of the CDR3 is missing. The CDR3 sequence is CASSQGVTVLNTEAFC. The DNA for the CDR3 is TGCGCCAGCAGCCAGGGAGTGACGGTGTTGAACACTGAAGCTTTCTGT. The chain employs TRBV4-1 and TRBJ1-1; D gene unclear. The CDR3 is 16 residues long. Trimming stripped 3 bases from V and 0 bases from J, with 14 bases between. Germline values: CDR1 MGHRA, CDR2 YSYEKL.

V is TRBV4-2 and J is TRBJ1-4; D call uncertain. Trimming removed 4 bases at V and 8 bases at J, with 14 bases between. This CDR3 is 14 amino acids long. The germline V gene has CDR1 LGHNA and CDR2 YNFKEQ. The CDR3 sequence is CASSPTGVREKLFF. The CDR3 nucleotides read TGTGCCAGCAGCCCCACCGGGGTACGGGAAAAACTGTTTTTT.

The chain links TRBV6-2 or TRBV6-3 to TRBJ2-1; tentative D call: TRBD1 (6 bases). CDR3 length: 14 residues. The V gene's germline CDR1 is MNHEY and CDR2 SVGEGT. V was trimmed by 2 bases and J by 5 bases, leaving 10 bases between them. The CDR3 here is CASSYPGTNNEQFF. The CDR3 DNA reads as TGTGCCAGCAGTTACCCCGGGACAAACAATGAGCAGTTCTTC.

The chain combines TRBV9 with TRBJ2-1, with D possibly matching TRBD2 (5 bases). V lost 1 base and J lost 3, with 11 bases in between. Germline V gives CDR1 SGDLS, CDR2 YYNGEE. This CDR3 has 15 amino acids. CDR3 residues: CASSVSGTDYNEQFF. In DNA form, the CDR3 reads TGTGCCAGCAGCGTAAGCGGCACGGACTACAATGAGCAGTTCTTC.

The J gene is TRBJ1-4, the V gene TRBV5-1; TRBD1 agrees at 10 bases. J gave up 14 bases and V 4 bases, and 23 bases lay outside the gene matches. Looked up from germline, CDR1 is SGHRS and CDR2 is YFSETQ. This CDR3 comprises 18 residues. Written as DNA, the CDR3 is TGCGCCAGCAGCCGATGGACAGGGGGAGACCCCTCGCTCCGCCATCTGTTTTTT. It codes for CASSRWTGGDPSLRHLFF.

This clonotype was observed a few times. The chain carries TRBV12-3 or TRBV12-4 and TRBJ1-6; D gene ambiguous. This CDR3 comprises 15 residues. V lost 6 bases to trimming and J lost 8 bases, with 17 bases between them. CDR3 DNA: TGTGCCAGCAGCCGCCTTGGGCAGATACATTCACCCCTCCACTTT. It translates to CASSRLGQIHSPLHF.

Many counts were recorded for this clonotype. CDR3 residues: CATSDPPGSGSFGETQYF. CDR3 sequence (DNA): TGTGCCACCAGTGACCCTCCCGGGAGCGGGAGTTTCGGGGAGACCCAGTACTTC. The chain recombines TRBV24-1 with TRBJ2-5, with TRBD2 identical over 8 bases. Germline CDR1 and CDR2: KGHDR and SFDVKD. This CDR3 region has 18 residues. V was pared by 4 bases and J by 5 bases, with 17 bases of the junction left unmatched.

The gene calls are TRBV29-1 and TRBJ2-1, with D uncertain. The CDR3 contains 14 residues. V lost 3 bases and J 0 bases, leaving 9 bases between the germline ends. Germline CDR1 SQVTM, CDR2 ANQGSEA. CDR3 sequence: CSVEAPTSYNEQFF. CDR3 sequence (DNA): TGCAGCGTTGAGGCCCCGACCTCCTACAATGAGCAGTTCTTC.

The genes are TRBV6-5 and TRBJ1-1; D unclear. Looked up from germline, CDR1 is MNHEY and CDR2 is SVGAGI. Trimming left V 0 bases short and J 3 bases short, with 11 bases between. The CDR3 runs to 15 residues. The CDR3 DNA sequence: TGTGCCAGCAGTTACTCAATGAGTAGGTACACTGAAGCTTTCTTT. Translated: CASSYSMSRYTEAFF.

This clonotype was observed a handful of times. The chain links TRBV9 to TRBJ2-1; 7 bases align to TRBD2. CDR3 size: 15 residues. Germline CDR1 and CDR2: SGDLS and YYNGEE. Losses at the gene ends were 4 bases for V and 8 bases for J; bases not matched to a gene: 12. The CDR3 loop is CASSTSRREIDEQFF. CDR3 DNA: TGTGCCAGCAGCACGTCTAGGCGGGAGATCGATGAGCAGTTCTTC.

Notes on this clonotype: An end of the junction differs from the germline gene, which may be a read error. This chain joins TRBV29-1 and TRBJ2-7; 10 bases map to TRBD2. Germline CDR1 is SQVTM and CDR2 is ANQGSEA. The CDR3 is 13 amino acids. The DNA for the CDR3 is TGCAGCGTTGCTAGCGGGAGCTCCTACGATCAGTACTTC. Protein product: CSVASGSSYDQYF.

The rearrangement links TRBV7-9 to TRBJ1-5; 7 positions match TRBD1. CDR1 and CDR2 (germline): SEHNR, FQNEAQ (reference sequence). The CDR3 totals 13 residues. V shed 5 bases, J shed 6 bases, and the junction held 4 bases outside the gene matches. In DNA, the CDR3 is TGTGCCAGCAGCCAGACAGGGATTCAGCCCCAGCATTTT. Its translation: CASSQTGIQPQHF.

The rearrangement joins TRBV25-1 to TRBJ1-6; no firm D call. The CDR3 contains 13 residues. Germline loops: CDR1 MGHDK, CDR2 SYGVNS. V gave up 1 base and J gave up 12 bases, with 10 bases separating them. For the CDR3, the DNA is TGTGCCAGCAGTGAATTGGGTTGGGGACCCCTCCACTTT. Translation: CASSELGWGPLHF.

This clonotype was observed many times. CDR3 amino acids: CASSVRSGGSNEQFF. The DNA for the CDR3 is TGTGCCAGCAGCGTCCGCAGCGGCGGGAGTAATGAGCAGTTCTTC. The gene calls are TRBV9 and TRBJ2-1, with 7 positions matching TRBD2. The trim removed 2 bases at V and 7 bases at J, leaving 9 bases unmatched. Germline V lookup: CDR1 SGDLS, CDR2 YYNGEE. This CDR3 spans 15 amino acids.

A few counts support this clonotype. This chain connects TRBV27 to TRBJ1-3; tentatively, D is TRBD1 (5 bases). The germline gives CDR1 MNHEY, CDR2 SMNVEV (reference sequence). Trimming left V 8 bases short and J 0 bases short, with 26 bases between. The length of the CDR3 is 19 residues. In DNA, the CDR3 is TGTGCCAGCCCTATCCCCCGTTCGTCGTACAGGAGCTCTGGAAACACCATATATTTT. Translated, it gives CASPIPRSSYRSSGNTIYF.

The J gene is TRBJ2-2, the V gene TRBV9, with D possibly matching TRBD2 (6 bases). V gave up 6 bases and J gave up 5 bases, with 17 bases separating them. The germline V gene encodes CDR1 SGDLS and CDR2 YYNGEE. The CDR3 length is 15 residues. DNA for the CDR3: TGTGCCAGCACCGCCCGGGACTCAAAGACCGGGGAGCTGTTTTTT. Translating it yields CASTARDSKTGELFF.

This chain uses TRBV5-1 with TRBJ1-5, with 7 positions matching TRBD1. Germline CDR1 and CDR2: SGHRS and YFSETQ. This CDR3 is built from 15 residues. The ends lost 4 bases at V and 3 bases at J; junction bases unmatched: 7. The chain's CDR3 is CASSRAGGVNQPQHF. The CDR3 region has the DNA TGCGCCAGCAGCAGGGCAGGGGGGGTCAATCAGCCCCAGCATTTT. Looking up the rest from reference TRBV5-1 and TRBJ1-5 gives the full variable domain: KAGVTQTPRYLIKTRGQQVTLSCSPISGHRSVSWYQQTPGQGLQFLFEYFSETQRNKGNFPGRFSGRQFSNSRSEMNVSTLELGDSALYLCASSRAGGVNQPQHFGDGTRLSIL.

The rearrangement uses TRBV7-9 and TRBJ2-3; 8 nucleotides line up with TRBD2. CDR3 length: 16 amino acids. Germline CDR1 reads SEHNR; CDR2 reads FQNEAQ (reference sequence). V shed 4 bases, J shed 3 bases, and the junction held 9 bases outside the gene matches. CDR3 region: CASSSLDGRGTDTQYF. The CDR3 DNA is TGTGCCAGCAGCTCCTTGGACGGGAGGGGGACAGATACGCAGTATTTT.